The clone carrying this TCR beta chain has only one observation. Antigen: not known. The sample originates from a study of vaccination and CD4 T cells after COVID-19. CD4+ T cells that had been cultured provided DNA sequenced with the Oncomine TCR Beta short-read assay. In TCRdb, the PCR reads were re-called with MiXCR into one record per CDR3 protein. The sample yields over 9,000 distinct CDR3 sequences, roughly 55% seen once. Stated treatment: roughly ten-day PBMC culture with coronavirus spike peptide pools or control peptides (ViraFEST assay). Following culture for about eleven days, CD4+ T cells were isolated by negative selection. The receptor was isolated from a human donor who had recovered from COVID-19. Specimen: CD4+ T cells from blood, cultured in vitro.

DNA of the CDR3: TGCAGTGCTCGACAGGTGCCAGATACGCAGTATTTT. Translating it yields CSARQVPDTQYF. The rearrangement uses TRBV20-1 and TRBJ2-3; D possibly corresponds to TRBD1 (6 bases). Germline V gene sequence: CDR1 DFQATT, CDR2 SNEGSKA (reference sequence). V dropped 5 bases and J dropped 4 bases, with 10 bases sitting between them. CDR3 length: 12 residues.